The 10 T cell receptor beta chains given below trace back to one sample, sequenced in a study of cytomegalovirus exposure and HLA in healthy donors. Primers for the PCR totalled 60 Vbeta and 13 Jbeta. Some clones are missing from TCRdb's copy, which holds only in-frame ones; the method was immunoSEQ multiplex PCR. The repertoire holds under 200,000 clones, with more than 70% as singletons. Sequenced sample: PBMCs. The receptors were gathered from a man in his 60s in good health and CMV-seronegative.

This chain joins TRBV9 and TRBJ2-1; 7 bases align to TRBD1. The CDR3 extends over 15 amino acids. Germline lookup yields CDR1 SGDLS and CDR2 YYNGEE. Unmatched junction bases numbered 2, after V lost 0 bases and J lost 2 bases. CDR3 sequence (DNA): TGTGCCAGCAGCGTAGAGGGACAGACCTACAATGAGCAGTTCTTC. It yields the protein CASSVEGQTYNEQFF.

The chain has TRBV6-5 and TRBJ2-3, with no clear D. CDR3 size: 14 residues. Looked up from germline, CDR1 is MNHEY and CDR2 is SVGAGI. The ends were cut back, 2 bases at V and 0 bases at J, with 6 bases in the middle. The CDR3 DNA is TGTGCCAGCAGTTACGGAGCTAGCACAGATACGCAGTATTTT. Amino acid sequence: CASSYGASTDTQYF.

There are a few counts of this clone. The V call is TRBV6-1, the J call TRBJ1-2; TRBD1 agrees at 8 bases. Per the germline V gene, CDR1 is MNHNS and CDR2 is SASEGT. V lost 5 bases and J lost 6; bases outside the gene matches: 8. The CDR3 contains 14 residues. DNA for the CDR3: TGTGCCAGCAGTAGTGACAGGGGCCGGGATGGCTACACCTTC. This encodes CASSSDRGRDGYTF.

This rearrangement joins TRBV19 to TRBJ1-5; D perhaps matches TRBD1 (6 bases). There are 15 residues in the CDR3. Germline V gene lookup returns CDR1 LNHDA and CDR2 SQIVND (reference sequence). With 6 bases removed from V and 0 bases from J, the gap between germline ends came to 12 bases. The CDR3 DNA reads as TGTGCCAGTAGATGGGGGGGCCATAGCAATCAGCCCCAGCATTTT. Translating gives CASRWGGHSNQPQHF.

The V and J genes are TRBV6-1 and TRBJ2-3; D not resolved. V was shortened by 6 bases and J by 2 bases, with 9 bases between the two germline ends. The CDR3 covers 13 residues. Germline V gene lookup returns CDR1 MNHNS and CDR2 SASEGT. CDR3 residues: CASSLLFTDTQYF. The CDR3 DNA reads as TGTGCCAGCAGCCTCCTCTTCACAGATACGCAGTATTTT.

This clone was picked up a small number of times. The rearrangement joins TRBV4-3 to TRBJ2-1; the match to TRBD1 covers 10 bases. The CDR3 sequence is 14 residues long. The V gene end was trimmed by 3 bases and the J gene end by 8 bases; junction bases not matched to a gene: 4. Germline CDR1 is LGHNA and CDR2 is YSLEER. This CDR3 reads CASSQGQGLHEQFF. DNA for the CDR3: TGCGCCAGCAGCCAGGGACAGGGGCTCCATGAGCAGTTCTTC.

This clone has a handful of counts. This chain links TRBV28 with TRBJ2-1; 7 nucleotides line up with TRBD2. CDR1 and CDR2 (germline): MDHEN, SYDVKM. J lost 4 bases, V lost 5 bases, and 8 bases had no gene match. There are 15 residues in the CDR3. The CDR3 nucleotides read TGTGCCAGCAGTCCCAGCGGGGTCGGGTACAATGAGCAGTTCTTC. It encodes CASSPSGVGYNEQFF.

The chain couples TRBV7-2 to TRBJ2-7; perhaps TRBD1 as D (6 bases). Trimming took off 6 bases at V and 1 base at J, with 7 bases between the two ends. CDR3 length: 12 amino acids. From germline, CDR1 is SGHTA and CDR2 FQGNSA. CDR3 in amino acids: CASRQGSYEQYF. Here the CDR3 DNA reads TGTGCCAGCAGACAGGGATCCTACGAGCAGTACTTC.

This clone has just a few counts. V usage is TRBV6-1 and J usage is TRBJ2-3; weak D call: TRBD2 (6 bases). This CDR3 region has 15 residues. The ends were cut back, 2 bases at V and 8 bases at J, with 17 bases in the middle. Germline V gene lookup returns CDR1 MNHNS and CDR2 SASEGT. DNA of the CDR3: TGTGCCAGCAGTGAACTTGGGAACGGGAGAGGTACGCAGTATTTT. It specifies CASSELGNGRGTQYF.

This clone has a single count. The chain employs TRBV7-2 and TRBJ1-4; D remains unclear. The CDR3 totals 13 residues. The germline V and J ends were trimmed by 1 base and 8 bases, with 8 bases remaining between them. Germline assignment: CDR1 SGHTA and CDR2 FQGNSA. The CDR3 loop is CASSLGRKEKLFF. CDR3 DNA: TGTGCCAGCAGCTTAGGGAGAAAGGAAAAACTGTTTTTT.